This entry lists 25 T cell receptor beta chains sequenced from one sample in a study of early T cells in non-severe SARS-CoV-2 infection. One entry per CDR3 protein results from TCRdb running MiXCR on the 5' RACE reads. The sample yields about 83,000 distinct CDR3 sequences, around 12% seen once. The source material was whole blood. The receptors derive from an adult who was a healthcare worker with PCR-confirmed SARS-CoV-2 infection or an uninfected control (not recorded which).

This chain links TRBV7-9 with TRBJ2-1; a weak D match, TRBD1 (5 bases). V gave up 5 bases and J gave up 9 bases, with 20 bases separating them. Looked up from germline, CDR1 is SEHNR and CDR2 is FQNEAQ (reference sequence). The length of the CDR3 is 15 residues. The CDR3 spells CASSNNVQGIAEQFF. The CDR3 DNA follows: TGTGCCAGCAGCAACAACGTCCAGGGTATTGCTGAGCAGTTCTTC.

The chain carries TRBV13 and TRBJ1-2; D is perhaps TRBD1 (6 bases). V lost 5 bases and J 4 bases, leaving 23 bases between the germline ends. CDR1 and CDR2 (germline): PRHDT, FYEKMQ (reference sequence). This CDR3 comprises 17 residues. The CDR3 sequence: CASSPLSLTGYSYGYTF. The CDR3 nucleotides read TGTGCCAGCAGCCCCCTGTCCCTGACAGGTTATTCCTATGGCTACACCTTC.

In its sample, this clonotype was seen a few times. The chain joins TRBV2 to TRBJ2-7; TRBD1 or TRBD2 may be the D gene (5 bases each). Germline V lookup: CDR1 SNHLY, CDR2 FYNNEI. This CDR3 region has 16 residues. The V gene lost 11 bases and the J gene lost 6 bases, with 29 bases spanning the gap. CDR3 nucleotides: TGTGCCTCCATTCCACAGCTCCAAGGGGCAGGAGGCGAGCAGTACTTC. Amino acids: CASIPQLQGAGGEQYF.

This clonotype was seen more than once but under ten times. The V gene is TRBV7-3, the J gene TRBJ2-1; 7 bases fit TRBD2. Trimming took 6 bases from V and 9 from J; bases not matched to a gene: 8. The germline CDR1 and CDR2 sequences are SGHTA and FQGTGA. CDR3 length: 13 amino acids. CDR3 in DNA: TGTGCCAGCAGTTGGGAGAGGGAGGGTGAGCAGTTCTTC. It specifies CASSWEREGEQFF.

The J gene is TRBJ1-5, the V gene TRBV20-1, with 7 bases matching TRBD1. The junction had 7 bases not matched to a gene; V was cut back by 3 bases and J by 2 bases. Germline V lookup: CDR1 DFQATT, CDR2 SNEGSKA (reference sequence). The CDR3 extends over 15 amino acids. The CDR3, as DNA: TGCAGTGCTAGTCCGGGACAGTATGGCAATCAGCCCCAGCATTTT. It translates to CSASPGQYGNQPQHF.

This clonotype appeared a few times. The rearrangement links TRBV12-3 or TRBV12-4 to TRBJ2-4; no clear D gene. The V end lost 6 bases, the J end lost 5 bases, and 8 bases lay between the germline ends. The CDR3 extends over 12 amino acids. DNA of the CDR3: TGTGCCAGCAGAGCCGGGCAAAACATTCAGTACTTC. It encodes CASRAGQNIQYF.

The rearrangement links TRBV7-2 to TRBJ1-6, with 9 bases lining up with TRBD1. Germline CDR1 reads SGHTA; CDR2 reads FQGNSA. The CDR3 is 15 residues long. The V gene end was trimmed by 5 bases and the J gene end by 7 bases; junction bases not matched to a gene: 6. CDR3: CASSAQQGANSPLHF. The DNA of the CDR3 is TGTGCCAGCAGCGCCCAACAGGGGGCAAATTCACCCCTCCACTTT.

A few counts support this clonotype. The rearrangement uses TRBV7-2 and TRBJ2-7; D might be TRBD2 (5 bases). Germline-derived CDR1 and CDR2 are SGHTA and FQGNSA. Trimming took 6 bases from V and 0 from J, leaving 18 bases between them. The length of the CDR3 is 16 residues. The CDR3, as DNA: TGTGCCAGCAGGTTGGGAGTGGCGGGCAGCTCCTACGAGCAGTACTTC. It translates to CASRLGVAGSSYEQYF.

This clonotype was seen a few times. The genes are TRBV12-3 or TRBV12-4 and TRBJ2-3; D perhaps matches TRBD2 (6 bases). Trimming pared 8 bases from V and 4 bases from J, leaving 16 bases between. The CDR3 is 14 amino acids. The chain's CDR3 is CASGNLGGPDTQYF. The CDR3 DNA reads as TGTGCCAGCGGGAATCTGGGGGGACCAGATACGCAGTATTTT.

To note about this clonotype: Sequence at one end of the junction differs from germline and may be a read error. V usage is TRBV5-5 and J usage is TRBJ1-1, with TRBD1 as a possible D gene (6 bases). The germline CDR1 and CDR2 sequences are SGHKS and YYEKEE (reference sequence). The CDR3 is 12 residues long. CDR3 coding DNA: TGTGCCAGCAGCTTGGCGGTTGACAGGCACCTATTT. Its translation: CASSLAVDRHLF. Full variable domain (remainder filled in from reference TRBV5-5 and TRBJ1-1): DAGVTQSPTHLIKTRGQQVTLRCSPISGHKSVSWYQQVLGQGPQFIFQYYEKEERGRGNFPDRFSARQFPNYSSELNVNALLLGDSALYLCASSLAVDRHLFGQGTRLTVV.

With respect to this clonotype: Its ends do not fully match the called genes, so a read error is possible. V gene TRBV7-9 combines with J gene TRBJ1-3; no firm D call. The CDR3 consists of 16 residues. Per the germline V gene, CDR1 is SEHNR and CDR2 is FQNEAQ (reference sequence). CDR3 amino acids: CASSSPHKVPGNTIYF. CDR3 coding DNA: TGTGCCAGCAGCTCCCCCCACAAGGTGCCTGGGAACACCATATATTTT.

This clonotype has a count of ten or more. The chain uses TRBV5-1 and TRBJ2-7; no definite D call. The CDR3 extends over 13 amino acids. V gave up 6 bases and J gave up 3 bases, with 13 bases separating them. CDR1 SGHRS and CDR2 YFSETQ come from the germline V gene. CDR3 amino acids: CASKVERDYEQYF. CDR3 coding DNA: TGCGCCAGCAAAGTGGAAAGAGACTACGAGCAGTACTTC.

J is TRBJ2-5 and V is TRBV3-2. TRBV3-2 is flagged as a pseudogene. This CDR3 is built from 12 residues. The CDR3 loop is CASSQDRETQYF. In DNA, the CDR3 is TGTGCCAGCAGCCAAGATCGAGAGACCCAGTACTTC.

This clonotype has at least ten counts. J is TRBJ2-5 and V is TRBV20-1; D gene ambiguous. With 2 bases removed from V and 4 bases from J, the gap between germline ends came to 8 bases. This CDR3 is built from 12 residues. CDR1 and CDR2 (germline): DFQATT, SNEGSKA (reference sequence). The CDR3, as DNA: TGCAGTGCTAGAATTGGTTTAGAGACCCAGTACTTC. Encoded protein: CSARIGLETQYF.

This chain links TRBV1 with TRBJ2-1; whether TRBD1, the table's D call, matches the DNA was not checked. TRBV1 is a known pseudogene. The length of the CDR3 is 19 residues. As DNA, the CDR3 is TGCACCAGCAGCCGTTCTTACACCACACCTTCTGGCCCCCTGAATGAGCAGTTCTTC. Its translation: CTSSRSYTTPSGPLNEQFF.

The V gene is TRBV3-1, the J gene TRBJ1-3; D is unresolved. Per germline, CDR1 LGHDT and CDR2 YNNKEL (reference sequence). The V end was cut by 6 bases, the J end by 6 bases, with 15 bases between. The CDR3 covers 14 residues. The CDR3 sequence is CASSLTGPENTIYF. The CDR3 DNA reads TGTGCCAGCAGTCTGACCGGACCCGAAAACACCATATATTTT.

The V and J genes are TRBV12-3 or TRBV12-4 and TRBJ2-2; tentatively, D is TRBD2 (8 bases). CDR3 length equals 15 residues. Trimming removed 5 bases at V and 5 bases at J, with 15 bases between. The DNA for the CDR3 is TGTGCCAGCAGTCGGACTAGCAGGGGGACCGGGGAGCTGTTTTTT. Its translation is CASSRTSRGTGELFF.

This chain uses TRBV7-8 with TRBJ2-7, with D unclear. Trimming took off 4 bases at V and 2 bases at J, with 12 bases between the two ends. CDR1 is SGHVS and CDR2 is FQNEAQ in the germline V gene. The CDR3 loop spans 14 amino acids. CDR3 amino acids: CASSSQSGPYEQYF. In nucleotides, the CDR3 is TGTGCCAGCAGCTCTCAATCCGGCCCCTACGAGCAGTACTTC.

This clonotype was seen repeatedly, ten times or more. This chain joins TRBV20-1 and TRBJ2-2, with no clear D. This CDR3 region has 14 residues. Trimming stripped 2 bases from V and 0 bases from J, with 7 bases between. Germline CDR1 and CDR2: DFQATT and SNEGSKA (reference sequence). The CDR3 DNA is TGCAGTGCTAGACAAGCCGCGAACACCGGGGAGCTGTTTTTT. Its translation: CSARQAANTGELFF.

This clonotype showed up many times. The genes are TRBV12-5 and TRBJ1-5; TRBD1 matches 9 bases. Germline assignment: CDR1 LGHNT and CDR2 FRNRAP. The CDR3 consists of 19 residues. Trimming took 2 bases from V and 0 from J; bases not matched to a gene: 11. CDR3 DNA sequence: TGTGCTAGTGGTTTGAATCCCGGGACAGGGATCTATAGCAATCAGCCCCAGCATTTT. Encoded protein: CASGLNPGTGIYSNQPQHF.

This clonotype was detected a few times. This chain links TRBV20-1 with TRBJ2-3, with D perhaps matching TRBD2 (7 bases). Germline CDR1 DFQATT, CDR2 SNEGSKA (reference sequence). The CDR3 extends over 19 amino acids. Trimming took off 0 bases at V and 2 bases at J, with 24 bases between the two ends. CDR3 DNA: TGCAGTGCTAGAGATCCGGCGGGCGGGGGCGGAGGCGCCACAGATACGCAGTATTTT. Amino acid sequence: CSARDPAGGGGGATDTQYF.

This clonotype was counted many times. The gene calls are TRBV4-3 and TRBJ2-5; tentative D call: TRBD2 (6 bases). This CDR3 spans 18 amino acids. Trimming cost V 0 bases and J 2 bases, with 19 bases left between them. In germline, CDR1 is LGHNA, CDR2 YSLEER. The CDR3 nucleotides read TGCGCCAGCAGCCAAGATTGGATGGGCGACGGGGGACAAGAGACCCAGTACTTC. Translation gives CASSQDWMGDGGQETQYF.

In this sample, this clonotype turned up many times. V usage is TRBV11-3 and J usage is TRBJ2-1, with 8 bases identical to TRBD2. CDR3 length: 15 residues. V lost 5 bases to trimming and J lost 0 bases; unmatched junction nucleotides: 3. In germline, CDR1 is SGHNT, CDR2 YENEEA. The CDR3 DNA reads as TGTGCCAGCAGCCCCAGCGGGGGCTCCTACAATGAGCAGTTCTTC. Amino acids: CASSPSGGSYNEQFF.

This clonotype was seen a handful of times. The V call is TRBV29-1, the J call TRBJ2-3, with 9 bases identical to TRBD2. Per germline, CDR1 SQVTM and CDR2 ANQGSEA. J gave up 1 base and V 7 bases, and 6 bases lay outside the gene matches. The CDR3 has 14 residues. The CDR3 loop is CSANSGSGTDTQYF. In nucleotides, the CDR3 is TGCAGCGCGAATAGCGGGAGCGGCACAGATACGCAGTATTTT.

This clonotype was seen a few times. The chain uses TRBV6-4 and TRBJ2-7; tentative D call: TRBD1 (6 bases). Germline CDR1 MRHNA, CDR2 SNTAGT. Trimming shortened V by 5 bases and J by 0 bases, and 11 bases separated the two germline ends. The CDR3 is made up of 14 amino acids. The CDR3 bases are TGTGCCAGCAGTCCTCAGGGGAGCTCCTACGAGCAGTACTTC. This codes for CASSPQGSSYEQYF.